The 12 T cell receptor beta chains in this list originate from one sample, sequenced in a study of T-cell reconstitution after alpha-beta-depleted transplantation in children. Using unique molecular identifiers, the investigators prepared the TCRbeta library. MiXCR, run by TCRdb on the PCR reads, gives a single entry per CDR3 protein. The sample lists around 70,000 distinct CDR3 sequences; about a tenth were seen once. The sequencing used PBMCs, collected before TCRalphabeta/CD19-depleted stem cell transplant. These receptors all come from a boy aged 5-17 years with acute myeloid leukemia, due to receive a stem cell transplant.

In this sample, this clonotype turned up many times. The chain has TRBV9 and TRBJ2-7, with a weak D call TRBD2 (5 bases). Trimming took 2 bases from V and 2 from J, leaving 11 bases between them. The CDR3 contains 14 residues. Germline V gene data show CDR1 as SGDLS and CDR2 as YYNGEE. The CDR3 nucleotides are TGTGCCAGCAGCGTGGAAGCGGTTCCCTACGAGCAGTACTTC. Protein product: CASSVEAVPYEQYF.

This clonotype was observed at least ten times. The chain has TRBV29-1 and TRBJ2-7; 8 bases match TRBD2. The CDR3 extends over 13 amino acids. V shed 4 bases, J shed 4 bases, and the junction held 6 bases outside the gene matches. Germline CDR1 reads SQVTM; CDR2 reads ANQGSEA. CDR3 DNA sequence: TGCAGCGTTGCTACCGGGACTAGATACGAGCAGTACTTC. Its translation is CSVATGTRYEQYF.

This clonotype came up many times. The rearrangement links TRBV28 to TRBJ2-1; unclear D gene. Germline values: CDR1 MDHEN, CDR2 SYDVKM. The CDR3 contains 15 residues. With 3 bases removed from V and 4 bases from J, the gap between germline ends came to 13 bases. For the CDR3, the DNA is TGTGCCAGCAGTTTGGTAGGGCTCAAATACAATGAGCAGTTCTTC. This gives the protein CASSLVGLKYNEQFF.

This sequence joins TRBV7-9 and TRBJ2-3, with unresolved D. Trimming pared 3 bases from V and 0 bases from J, leaving 10 bases between. CDR1 is SEHNR, CDR2 FQNEAQ, per germline (reference sequence). This CDR3 has 15 residues. In nucleotides, the CDR3 is TGTGCCAGCAGCTTCGTCCCGGCTAGCACAGATACGCAGTATTTT. It encodes CASSFVPASTDTQYF.

This clonotype was counted at least ten times. V is TRBV20-1 and J is TRBJ2-7, with 10 bases aligning to TRBD1. Germline V gene data show CDR1 as DFQATT and CDR2 as SNEGSKA (reference sequence). The CDR3 contains 15 residues. Trimming removed 7 bases from V and 2 bases from J; junction bases left unmatched: 11. This CDR3 is CSVWTGTGVTYEQYV. In DNA form, the CDR3 reads TGCAGTGTCTGGACCGGGACAGGGGTAACCTACGAGCAGTACGTC.

At least ten counts were recorded for this clonotype. The chain couples TRBV7-9 to TRBJ2-1, with a weak D call TRBD2 (6 bases). This CDR3 has 16 amino acids. V lost 5 bases and J 7 bases, leaving 21 bases between the germline ends. Per germline, CDR1 SEHNR and CDR2 FQNEAQ (reference sequence). In DNA, the CDR3 is TGTGCCAGCAGCGCCGACCGGGACTCTCCAAGGAATGAGCAGTTCTTC. Amino acid sequence: CASSADRDSPRNEQFF.

This clonotype occurred many times. The chain carries TRBV5-1 and TRBJ2-7; 9 bases line up with TRBD1. The CDR3 loop spans 15 amino acids. The J segment lost 1 base and the V segment lost 0 bases, leaving 2 bases of the junction unmatched. Germline CDR1 is SGHRS and CDR2 is YFSETQ. CDR3 bases: TGCGCCAGCAGCTTGGGACAGGGGGGGTCCTACGAGCAGTACGTC. Protein: CASSLGQGGSYEQYV.

This clonotype occurred many times. The rearrangement joins TRBV5-1 to TRBJ2-3; tentative D call: TRBD2 (7 bases). The CDR3 contains 16 residues. V lost 0 bases, J lost 6 bases, and 17 bases lay in between. Germline CDR1 SGHRS, CDR2 YFSETQ. The CDR3 sequence: CASSLVGGGPTDTQYF. DNA for the CDR3: TGCGCCAGCAGCTTGGTTGGGGGGGGGCCAACCGATACGCAGTATTTT.

In this sample, this clonotype turned up many times. V gene TRBV10-2 combines with J gene TRBJ2-7; TRBD2 is a possible D gene (5 bases). The CDR3 is 13 amino acids. Germline-derived CDR1 and CDR2 are WSHSY and SAAADI. Trimming removed 4 bases from V and 4 bases from J, with 11 bases in between. This chain's CDR3 is CASSVAGSYEQYV. The CDR3 nucleotides read TGCGCCAGCAGTGTTGCGGGTTCGTACGAGCAGTACGTC.

This clonotype was detected many times. This chain joins TRBV12-3 or TRBV12-4 and TRBJ1-2; TRBD1 matches 8 bases. This CDR3 region has 14 residues. Trimming at V came to 3 bases and at J to 4 bases, leaving 4 bases not matched to a gene. This chain's CDR3 is CASSFGTGTYGYTF. CDR3 DNA sequence: TGTGCCAGCAGTTTCGGGACAGGCACCTATGGCTACACCTTC.

Many counts were recorded for this clonotype. This chain joins TRBV9 and TRBJ1-4, with D perhaps matching TRBD1 (5 bases). The CDR3 consists of 15 residues. Per the germline V gene, CDR1 is SGDLS and CDR2 is YYNGEE. The V gene lost 2 bases and the J gene lost 8 bases, with 16 bases spanning the gap. Here the CDR3 reads CASSVAGLLKEKLFF. DNA of the CDR3: TGTGCCAGCAGCGTTGCGGGACTTTTGAAGGAAAAACTGTTTTTT.

This clonotype was recorded at least ten times. This chain joins TRBV29-1 and TRBJ2-5, with 10 positions matching TRBD2. Losses at the gene ends were 7 bases for V and 9 bases for J; bases not matched to a gene: 17. Germline V CDR1 and CDR2: SQVTM, ANQGSEA. CDR3 length: 15 amino acids. CDR3 sequence (DNA): TGCAGCGCGATAGCTCTAGCGGGGGCACTCGGGGCCCAGTACTTC. Translated: CSAIALAGALGAQYF.